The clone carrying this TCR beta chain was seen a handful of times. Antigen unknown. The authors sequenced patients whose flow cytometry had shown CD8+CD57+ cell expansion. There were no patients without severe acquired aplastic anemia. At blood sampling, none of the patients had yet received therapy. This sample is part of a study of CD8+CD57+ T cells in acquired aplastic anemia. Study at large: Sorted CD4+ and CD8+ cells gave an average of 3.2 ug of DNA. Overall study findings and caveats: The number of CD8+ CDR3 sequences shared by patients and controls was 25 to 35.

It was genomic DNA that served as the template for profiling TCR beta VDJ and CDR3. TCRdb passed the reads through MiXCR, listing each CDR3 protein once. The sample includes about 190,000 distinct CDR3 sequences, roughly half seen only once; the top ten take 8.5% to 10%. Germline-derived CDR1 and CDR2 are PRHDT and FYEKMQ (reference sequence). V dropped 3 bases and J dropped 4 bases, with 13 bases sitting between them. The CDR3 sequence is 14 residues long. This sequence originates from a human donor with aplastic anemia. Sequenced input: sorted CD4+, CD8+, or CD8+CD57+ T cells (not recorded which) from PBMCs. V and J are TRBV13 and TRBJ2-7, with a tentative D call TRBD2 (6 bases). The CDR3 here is CASSLEGRGYEQYF. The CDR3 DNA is TGTGCCAGCAGCTTGGAGGGTCGGGGATACGAGCAGTACTTC.